This is a list of T cell receptor beta chains from one sample in a study of identical twins. Each CDR3 protein gets one entry after TCRdb re-called the 5' RACE reads with MiXCR. Here the sample spans about 190,000 distinct CDR3 sequences, 15% to 20% being singletons. This sample was also put to use in a study of T cells expressing NK-cell markers.

The material sequenced was CD8+ T cells sorted from blood. The receptors stem from a woman aged 18 to 35 in good health. Both conserved end residues are part of each CDR3. The D gene is left open where the match is weak. Not all rows give a size; the values are once, few, many and, for expanded clones, a class.

V gene,J gene,clone size,D gene,CDR3 protein,CDR3 DNA
TRBV5-1,TRBJ2-2,NA,TRBD1,CASSSTSDREVGTGELFF,TGCGCCAGCAGCTCAACGTCGGACAGGGAAGTTGGCACCGGGGAGCTGTTTTTT
TRBV12-3/TRBV12-4,TRBJ1-5,few,NA,CASRLGGRNQHF,TGTGCCAGCAGATTAGGGGGACGGAACCAGCATTTT
TRBV7-9,TRBJ2-1,NA,NA,CASSSSGTHDEQFF,TGTGCCAGCAGCTCCTCCGGGACCCATGATGAGCAGTTCTTC
TRBV6-1,TRBJ2-2,NA,TRBD2,CASTPSISGGPGLFF,TGTGCCAGCACCCCATCGATTAGCGGGGGGCCCGGGTTGTTTTTT
TRBV5-6,TRBJ2-1,few,NA,CASSWGTGSYNEQFF,TGTGCCAGCAGCTGGGGGACTGGTTCCTACAATGAGCAGTTCTTC
TRBV10-3,TRBJ2-1,few,NA,CAISESGAVEQFF,TGTGCCATCAGTGAGTCGGGGGCGGTTGAGCAGTTCTTC
TRBV2,TRBJ1-2,few,NA,CASSDPRGYTF,TGTGCCAGCAGTGATCCCCGTGGCTACACCTTC
TRBV9,TRBJ2-6,NA,NA,CASSPPPGANVLTF,TGTGCCAGCAGCCCACCGCCGGGGGCCAACGTCCTGACTTTC
TRBV11-3,TRBJ1-1,NA,NA,CASSQSASMNTEAFF,TGTGCCAGCAGCCAATCTGCCTCTATGAACACTGAAGCTTTCTTT
TRBV12-3/TRBV12-4,TRBJ2-7,many,NA,CASSSSPTYEQYF,TGTGCCAGCAGTTCCTCACCCACCTACGAGCAGTACTTC
TRBV12-5,TRBJ2-3,few,NA,CASGPPTGTSTDTQYF,TGTGCTAGTGGTCCCCCAACAGGGACTAGCACAGATACGCAGTATTTT
TRBV10-3,TRBJ2-1,NA,TRBD2,CAISEPEAGALYNEQFF,TGTGCCATCAGTGAGCCGGAAGCGGGAGCTCTCTACAATGAGCAGTTCTTC
TRBV7-9,TRBJ2-1,NA,TRBD2,CASSSPTSGRYEQFF,TGTGCCAGCAGTTCCCCGACTAGCGGGAGATATGAGCAGTTCTTC
TRBV20-1,TRBJ2-7,NA,NA,CSARGHRGEVEQYF,TGCAGTGCTAGAGGGCACAGAGGGGAGGTGGAGCAGTACTTC
TRBV11-2,TRBJ2-7,NA,TRBD2,CASSLVSTSGFYEQYF,TGTGCCAGCAGCTTAGTAAGCACTAGCGGATTCTACGAGCAGTACTTC
TRBV29-1,TRBJ2-1,few,TRBD1,CSVEPPGGFYNEQFF,TGCAGCGTTGAGCCGCCAGGGGGCTTCTACAATGAGCAGTTCTTC
TRBV20-1,TRBJ2-1,NA,NA,CSARDRLSPGDEQFF,TGCAGTGCTAGAGATCGACTCAGCCCGGGCGATGAGCAGTTCTTC
TRBV4-2,TRBJ2-1,few,NA,CASSHWGPSSYNEQFF,TGTGCCAGCAGCCACTGGGGGCCGAGCTCCTACAATGAGCAGTTCTTC
TRBV3-1,TRBJ2-3,few,TRBD2,CASSQGSGRAVLGTDTQYF,TGTGCCAGCAGCCAAGGGAGCGGGAGGGCCGTTTTGGGCACAGATACGCAGTATTTT
TRBV4-1,TRBJ1-2,few,NA,CASSQENIFGYTF,TGCGCCAGCAGCCAAGAAAACATATTCGGCTACACCTTC
TRBV7-9,TRBJ1-1,NA,TRBD1,CASSPPDRGNTEAFF,TGTGCCAGCAGCCCCCCCGACAGGGGGAACACTGAAGCTTTCTTT
TRBV20-1,TRBJ2-3,NA,TRBD2,CSARPSGLAATDTQYF,TGCAGTGCTCGCCCTTCGGGACTAGCGGCCACAGATACGCAGTATTTT
TRBV2,TRBJ1-4,few,TRBD1,CASRRQGIMEKLFF,TGTGCCAGCAGACGACAGGGAATAATGGAAAAACTGTTTTTT
TRBV12-3/TRBV12-4,TRBJ2-5,NA,NA,CASSLWTEMEETQYF,TGTGCCAGCAGTTTGTGGACAGAAATGGAAGAGACCCAGTACTTC
TRBV29-1,TRBJ1-2,medium-sized,TRBD1,CSVDRDSNYGYTF,TGCAGCGTAGACCGGGACAGTAACTATGGCTACACCTTC
TRBV7-6,TRBJ2-1,few,TRBD2,CASSSTSSTYNEQFF,TGTGCCAGCAGCTCGACTAGCTCCACCTACAATGAGCAGTTCTTC
TRBV4-1,TRBJ2-7,few,TRBD1,CASSPGRDRGYEQYF,TGCGCCAGCAGCCCCGGGAGGGACAGGGGCTACGAGCAGTACTTC
TRBV11-2,TRBJ2-1,few,TRBD2,CASSLVAGDSYNEQFF,TGTGCCAGCAGCTTGGTAGCGGGAGACTCCTACAATGAGCAGTTCTTC
TRBV7-7,TRBJ1-1,NA,NA,CASSISVNTEAFF,TGTGCCAGCAGCATCAGCGTGAACACTGAAGCTTTCTTT
TRBV5-1,TRBJ1-6,NA,NA,CASSFLWEGVSPLHF,TGCGCCAGCAGCTTCCTTTGGGAGGGGGTTTCACCCCTCCACTTT
TRBV29-1,TRBJ2-7,many,NA,CSVEELRYPKNYEQYF,TGCAGCGTTGAGGAACTCCGCTACCCTAAAAATTACGAGCAGTACTTC
TRBV5-1,TRBJ2-3,few,NA,CASSIDRADTQYF,TGCGCCAGCAGCATAGACAGAGCAGATACGCAGTATTTT
TRBV4-3,TRBJ2-7,NA,NA,CASSQDQGGNEQYF,TGCGCCAGCAGCCAAGATCAGGGTGGGAACGAGCAGTACTTC
TRBV3-1,TRBJ2-2,few,NA,CASSQDGSEGTGELFF,TGTGCCAGCAGCCAAGATGGCAGCGAGGGAACCGGGGAGCTGTTTTTT
TRBV7-2,TRBJ2-5,NA,TRBD2,CASSFYGGKETQYF,TGTGCCAGCAGCTTTTACGGGGGGAAAGAGACCCAGTACTTC
TRBV3-1,TRBJ2-7,few,NA,CASSQVDRPYEQYF,TGTGCCAGCAGCCAAGTTGACCGTCCCTACGAGCAGTACTTC
TRBV9,TRBJ2-2,few,TRBD2,CASSTRLAGDTGELFF,TGTGCCAGCAGCACCAGACTAGCGGGAGACACCGGGGAGCTGTTTTTT
TRBV19,TRBJ2-1,NA,TRBD2,CASSGSSGGAYEQFF,TGTGCCAGTAGTGGTTCTAGCGGGGGGGCATATGAGCAGTTCTTC
TRBV27,TRBJ1-1,NA,NA,CASSLFGRVHTEAFF,TGTGCCAGCAGTTTATTCGGGAGAGTGCACACTGAAGCTTTCTTT
TRBV5-8,TRBJ2-3,NA,NA,CASSRTQYF,TGTGCCAGCAGCCGTACGCAGTATTTT
TRBV5-6,TRBJ2-7,NA,NA,CASSLGSGFYEQYF,TGTGCCAGCAGCTTGGGCAGCGGCTTCTACGAGCAGTACTTC
TRBV27,TRBJ2-2,NA,TRBD2,CASSLAGAAGELFF,TGTGCCAGCAGCCTAGCGGGAGCAGCCGGGGAGCTGTTTTTT
TRBV7-6,TRBJ2-1,NA,NA,CASSFQAYNEQFF,TGTGCCAGCAGCTTCCAAGCCTACAATGAGCAGTTCTTC
TRBV7-2,TRBJ2-5,many,TRBD2,CASSPGTSGQETQYF,TGTGCCAGCAGCCCCGGGACTAGCGGCCAAGAGACCCAGTACTTC
TRBV28,TRBJ2-5,NA,TRBD2,CASSPLAGGRLEEYPETQYF,TGTGCCAGCAGTCCCTTAGCGGGAGGGAGGCTCGAGGAATATCCAGAGACCCAGTACTTC
TRBV4-3,TRBJ2-7,few,TRBD2,CASSQDSSGYYEQYF,TGCGCCAGCAGCCAAGATTCTAGCGGATACTACGAGCAGTACTTC
TRBV12-3/TRBV12-4,TRBJ2-3,NA,NA,CASSRLGADSSTDTQYF,TGTGCCAGCAGCCGCTTGGGGGCGGACTCTAGCACAGATACGCAGTATTTT
TRBV12-5,TRBJ2-3,few,TRBD2,CASGAPSGRSTDTQYF,TGTGCTAGTGGGGCCCCAAGCGGGAGGAGCACAGATACGCAGTATTTT
TRBV11-2,TRBJ2-6,few,NA,CASSPYFSGANVLTF,TGTGCCAGCAGCCCGTATTTCTCTGGGGCCAACGTCCTGACTTTC
TRBV12-3/TRBV12-4,TRBJ2-1,NA,TRBD2,CASSSGTRNYNEQFF,TGTGCCAGCAGTTCCGGGACTAGGAACTACAATGAGCAGTTCTTC
TRBV7-9,TRBJ2-5,NA,TRBD2,CASSGELAGGKETQYF,TGTGCCAGCAGCGGGGAACTAGCGGGGGGAAAAGAGACCCAGTACTTC
TRBV20-1,TRBJ1-4,NA,TRBD1,CSAPYDREGEKLFF,TGCAGTGCTCCTTACGACAGGGAGGGGGAAAAACTGTTTTTT
TRBV7-9,TRBJ2-3,NA,NA,CASSKASASTDTQYF,TGTGCCAGCAGTAAAGCATCGGCGAGCACAGATACGCAGTATTTT
TRBV6-5,TRBJ1-2,few,NA,CASSYGAGLSTEGYTF,TGTGCCAGCAGTTATGGGGCAGGGTTATCTACTGAAGGCTACACCTTC
TRBV6-5,TRBJ1-1,NA,TRBD1,CASSYSEGAMGTEAFF,TGTGCCAGCAGTTACTCAGAGGGGGCGATGGGCACTGAAGCTTTCTTT